The subject of this entry is one T cell receptor beta chain. The data derive from a study of control samples from healthy donors and cancer patients. The data were produced by immunoSEQ multiplex PCR, yet TCRdb's version contains in-frame clones alone and is incomplete. Of over 100,000 clones listed, roughly 92% were seen once; the top ten hold around 6%. Sample: blood. The TCR sequence derives from a man in his late teens or twenties in good health.

In DNA, the CDR3 is TGCGCCAGCAGATCATACGGCGGTAAAGAGACCCAGTACTTC. Its protein is CASRSYGGKETQYF. The chain links TRBV4-1 to TRBJ2-5, with D unclear. Germline V CDR1 and CDR2: MGHRA, YSYEKL. Trimming took 6 bases from V and 3 from J, leaving 14 bases between them. The CDR3 consists of 14 residues.